Each of the 2 T cell receptor beta chains below was sequenced from the same sample in a study of cytomegalovirus exposure and HLA in healthy donors. The PCR employed 60 Vbeta primers together with 13 Jbeta primers. Method: immunoSEQ multiplex PCR; TCRdb's copy keeps in-frame clones and lacks some. Its table lists approximately 110,000 clones. The sample taken for sequencing was PBMCs. Receptors originate from a man in his fifties in good health and CMV-seronegative.

The chain has TRBV29-1 and TRBJ2-1; D call uncertain. The V end lost 6 bases, the J end lost 2 bases, and 11 bases lay between the germline ends. Germline-derived CDR1 and CDR2 are SQVTM and ANQGSEA. The CDR3 loop spans 13 amino acids. This chain's CDR3 is CSVEPDTYNEQFF. CDR3 DNA: TGCAGCGTCGAACCCGACACCTACAATGAGCAGTTCTTC.

This chain joins TRBV2 and TRBJ2-3; D is perhaps TRBD1 (6 bases). Trimming took off 8 bases at V and 5 bases at J, with 17 bases between the two ends. This CDR3 has 14 amino acids. Germline V lookup: CDR1 SNHLY, CDR2 FYNNEI. Written as DNA, the CDR3 is TGTGCCAGCGGAGTCCTCGGCAGGGGAGATACGCAGTATTTT. Translated: CASGVLGRGDTQYF.